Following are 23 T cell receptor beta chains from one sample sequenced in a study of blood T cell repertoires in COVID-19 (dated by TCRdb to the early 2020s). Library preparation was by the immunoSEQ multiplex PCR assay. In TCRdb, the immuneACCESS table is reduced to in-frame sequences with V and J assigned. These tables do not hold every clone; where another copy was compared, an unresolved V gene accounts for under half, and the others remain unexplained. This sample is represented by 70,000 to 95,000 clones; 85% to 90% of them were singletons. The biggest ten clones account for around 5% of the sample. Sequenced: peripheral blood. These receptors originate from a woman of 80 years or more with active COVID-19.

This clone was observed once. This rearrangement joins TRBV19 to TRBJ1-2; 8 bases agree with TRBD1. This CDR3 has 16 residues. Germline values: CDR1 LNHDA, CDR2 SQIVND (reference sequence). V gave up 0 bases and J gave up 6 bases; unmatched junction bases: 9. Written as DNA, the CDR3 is TGTGCCAGTAGTATAGAAGGGCAGGGGGCCGTGGATGGCTACACCTTC. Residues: CASSIEGQGAVDGYTF.

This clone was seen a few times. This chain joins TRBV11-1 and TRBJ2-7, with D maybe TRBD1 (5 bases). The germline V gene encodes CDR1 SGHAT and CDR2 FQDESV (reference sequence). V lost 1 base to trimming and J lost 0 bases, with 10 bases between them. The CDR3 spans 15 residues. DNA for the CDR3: TGTGCCAGCAGCTTAGACAGGATTAGCTCCTACGAGCAGTACTTC. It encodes CASSLDRISSYEQYF.

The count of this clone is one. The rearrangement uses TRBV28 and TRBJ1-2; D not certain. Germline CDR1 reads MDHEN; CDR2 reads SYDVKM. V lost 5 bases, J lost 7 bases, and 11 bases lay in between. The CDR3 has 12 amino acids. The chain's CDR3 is CASSLPSGGYTF. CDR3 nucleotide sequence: TGTGCCAGCAGTCTTCCCTCCGGTGGCTACACCTTC.

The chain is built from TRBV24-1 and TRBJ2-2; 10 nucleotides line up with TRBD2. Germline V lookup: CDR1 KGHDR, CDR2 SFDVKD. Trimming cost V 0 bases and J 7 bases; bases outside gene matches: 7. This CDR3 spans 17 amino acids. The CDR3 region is CATSDLASGSVDGELFF. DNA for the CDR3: TGTGCCACCAGTGATTTGGCTAGCGGGAGTGTGGACGGGGAGCTGTTTTTT.

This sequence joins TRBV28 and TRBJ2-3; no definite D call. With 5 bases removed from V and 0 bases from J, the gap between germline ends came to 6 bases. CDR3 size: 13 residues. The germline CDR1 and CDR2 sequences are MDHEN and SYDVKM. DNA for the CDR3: TGTGCCAGCAGTCCCCAGAGCACAGATACGCAGTATTTT. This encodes CASSPQSTDTQYF.

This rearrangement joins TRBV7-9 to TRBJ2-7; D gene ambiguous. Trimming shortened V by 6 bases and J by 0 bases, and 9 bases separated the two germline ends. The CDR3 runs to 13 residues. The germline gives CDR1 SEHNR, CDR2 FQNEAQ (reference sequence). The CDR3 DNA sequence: TGTGCCAGCAGACCGGAGAGCTCCTACGAGCAGTACTTC. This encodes CASRPESSYEQYF.

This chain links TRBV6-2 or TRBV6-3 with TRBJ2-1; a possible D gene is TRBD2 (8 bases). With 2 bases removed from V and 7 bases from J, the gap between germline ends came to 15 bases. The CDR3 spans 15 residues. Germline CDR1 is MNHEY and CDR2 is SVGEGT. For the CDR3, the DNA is TGTGCCAGCAGTTACGGGACAGCGGGAGTAAATGAGCAGTTCTTC. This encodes CASSYGTAGVNEQFF.

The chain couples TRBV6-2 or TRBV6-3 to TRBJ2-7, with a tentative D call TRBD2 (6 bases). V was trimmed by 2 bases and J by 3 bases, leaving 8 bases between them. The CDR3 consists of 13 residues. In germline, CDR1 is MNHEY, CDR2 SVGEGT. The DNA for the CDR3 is TGTGCCAGCAGTTACGAAGCGGGCTACGAGCAGTACTTC. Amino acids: CASSYEAGYEQYF.

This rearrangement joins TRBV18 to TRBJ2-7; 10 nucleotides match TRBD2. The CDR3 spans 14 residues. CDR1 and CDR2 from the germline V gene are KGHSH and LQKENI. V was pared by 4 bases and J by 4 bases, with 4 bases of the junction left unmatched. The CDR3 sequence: CASSQGLAEYEQYF. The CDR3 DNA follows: TGTGCCAGCTCACAAGGACTAGCGGAATACGAGCAGTACTTC.

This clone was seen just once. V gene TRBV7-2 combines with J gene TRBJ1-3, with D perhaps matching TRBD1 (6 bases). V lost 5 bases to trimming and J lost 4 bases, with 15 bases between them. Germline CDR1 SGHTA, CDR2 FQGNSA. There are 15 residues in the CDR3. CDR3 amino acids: CASSEQGREGNTIYF. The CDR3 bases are TGTGCCAGCAGCGAACAGGGCCGCGAGGGAAACACCATATATTTT.

CDR3 sequence: CASSFAGGNEQFF. DNA of the CDR3: TGTGCCAGCAGTTTCGCGGGAGGAAATGAGCAGTTCTTC. The gene calls are TRBV12-3 or TRBV12-4 and TRBJ2-1; 8 bases agree with TRBD2. This CDR3 comprises 13 residues. J lost 7 bases, V lost 3 bases, and 2 bases had no gene match.

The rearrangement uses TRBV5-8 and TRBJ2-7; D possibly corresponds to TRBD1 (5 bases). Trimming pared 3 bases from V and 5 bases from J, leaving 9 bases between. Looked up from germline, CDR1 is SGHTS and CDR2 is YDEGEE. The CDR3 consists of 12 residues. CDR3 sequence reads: CASSSWGHEQYF. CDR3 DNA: TGTGCCAGCAGCTCTTGGGGCCACGAGCAGTACTTC. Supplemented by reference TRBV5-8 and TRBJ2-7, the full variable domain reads EAGVTQSPTHLIKTRGQQATLRCSPISGHTSVYWYQQALGLGLQFLLWYDEGEERNRGNFPPRFSGRQFPNYSSELNVNALELEDSALYLCASSSWGHEQYFGPGTRLTVT.

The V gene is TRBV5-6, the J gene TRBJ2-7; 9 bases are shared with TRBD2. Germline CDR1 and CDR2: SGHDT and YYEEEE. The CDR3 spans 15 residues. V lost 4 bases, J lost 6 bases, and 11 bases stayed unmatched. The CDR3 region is CASSPLLAGRGEQYF. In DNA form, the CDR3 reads TGTGCCAGCAGCCCTCTCCTAGCGGGAAGAGGCGAGCAGTACTTC.

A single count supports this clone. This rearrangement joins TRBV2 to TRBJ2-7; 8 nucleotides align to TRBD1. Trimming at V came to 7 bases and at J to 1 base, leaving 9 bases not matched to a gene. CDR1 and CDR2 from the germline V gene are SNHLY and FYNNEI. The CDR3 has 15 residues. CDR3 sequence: CASTQDRAISYEQYF. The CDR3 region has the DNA TGTGCCAGCACCCAGGACAGGGCGATATCCTACGAGCAGTACTTC.

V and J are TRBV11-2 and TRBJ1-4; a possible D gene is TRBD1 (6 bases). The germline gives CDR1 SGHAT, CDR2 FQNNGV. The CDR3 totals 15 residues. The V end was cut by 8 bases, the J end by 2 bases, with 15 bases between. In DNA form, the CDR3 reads TGTGCCAGCGGCGCACAGGGTTTGACTAATGAAAAACTGTTTTTT. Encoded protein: CASGAQGLTNEKLFF.

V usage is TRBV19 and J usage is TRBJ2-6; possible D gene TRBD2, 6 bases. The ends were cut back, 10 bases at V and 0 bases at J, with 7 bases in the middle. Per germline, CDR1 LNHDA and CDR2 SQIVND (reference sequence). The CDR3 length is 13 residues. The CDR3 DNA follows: TGTGCCACCGGGGGCTCTGGGGCCAACGTCCTGACTTTC. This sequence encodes CATGGSGANVLTF.

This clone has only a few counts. CDR3 DNA sequence: TGCGCCAGCAGCGCACAACTAGGTAGTACAGATACGCAGTATTTT. It codes for CASSAQLGSTDTQYF. The chain links TRBV5-1 to TRBJ2-3; D possibly corresponds to TRBD2 (5 bases). Germline values: CDR1 SGHRS, CDR2 YFSETQ. The CDR3 totals 15 residues. The germline V and J ends were trimmed by 4 bases and 3 bases, with 15 bases remaining between them.

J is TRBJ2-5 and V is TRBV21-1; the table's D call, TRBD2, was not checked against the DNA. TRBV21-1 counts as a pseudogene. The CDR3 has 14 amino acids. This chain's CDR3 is CASTFQSVQETQYF. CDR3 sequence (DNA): TGTGCCAGCACATTTCAGAGCGTCCAAGAGACCCAGTACTTC.

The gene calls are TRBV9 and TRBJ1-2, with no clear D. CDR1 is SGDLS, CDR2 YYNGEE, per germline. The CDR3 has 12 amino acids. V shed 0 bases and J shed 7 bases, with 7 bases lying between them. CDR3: CASSVGGGGYTF. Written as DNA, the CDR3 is TGTGCCAGCAGCGTAGGCGGTGGTGGCTACACCTTC.

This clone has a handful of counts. The CDR3 DNA is TGTGCCAGCACGGGGCCCGGACAGGGGGGCTACGAGCAGTACTTC. Its protein is CASTGPGQGGYEQYF. The chain uses TRBV28 and TRBJ2-7, with TRBD1 matching 10 bases. The CDR3 has 15 residues. Trimming removed 7 bases from V and 3 bases from J; junction bases left unmatched: 9. Germline values: CDR1 MDHEN, CDR2 SYDVKM.

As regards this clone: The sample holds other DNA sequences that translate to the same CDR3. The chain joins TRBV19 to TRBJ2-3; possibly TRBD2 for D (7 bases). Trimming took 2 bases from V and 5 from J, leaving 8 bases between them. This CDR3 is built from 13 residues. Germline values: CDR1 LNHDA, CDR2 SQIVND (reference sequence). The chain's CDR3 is CASSIRGGDTQYF. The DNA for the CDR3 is TGTGCCAGTAGTATAAGGGGGGGAGATACGCAGTATTTT. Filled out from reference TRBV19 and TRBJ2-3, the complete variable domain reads DGGITQSPKYLFRKEGQNVTLSCEQNLNHDAMYWYRQDPGQGLRLIYYSQIVNDFQKGDIAEGYSVSREKKESFPLTVTSAQKNPTAFYLCASSIRGGDTQYFGPGTRLTVL.

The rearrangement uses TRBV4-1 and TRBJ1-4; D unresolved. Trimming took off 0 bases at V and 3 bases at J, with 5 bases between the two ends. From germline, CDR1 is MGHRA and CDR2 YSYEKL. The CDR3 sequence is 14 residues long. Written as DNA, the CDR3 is TGCGCCAGCAGCCAAGATTCAGCTAATGAAAAACTGTTTTTT. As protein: CASSQDSANEKLFF.

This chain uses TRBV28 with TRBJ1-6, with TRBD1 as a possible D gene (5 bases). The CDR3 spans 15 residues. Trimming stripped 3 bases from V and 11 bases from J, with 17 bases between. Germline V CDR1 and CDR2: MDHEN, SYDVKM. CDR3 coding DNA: TGTGCCAGCAGTTTTTTGATAGGGACTTCAGCACCCCTCCACTTT. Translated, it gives CASSFLIGTSAPLHF.